This is a list of T cell receptor beta chains from one sample in a study of long-term antiretroviral therapy in people with HIV. Assay: immunoSEQ multiplex PCR; the TCRdb copy retains only in-frame clones and omits some. The data contain some 15,000 clones, approximately 82% of them singletons. Specimen: unsorted PBMCs, collected 0.4 years after starting antiretroviral therapy. The receptors shown here come from a man aged 25 to 40 with HIV. Each CDR3 is given with its conserved first and last residue. The order of the fields is J gene, V gene, D gene, CDR3 protein. The D gene is left open where the match is weak.

j_call: TRBJ2-3
v_call: TRBV28
d_call: TRBD2
cdr3_aa: CASSPWTWTSGTLLATQYF

j_call: TRBJ2-7
v_call: TRBV28
d_call: TRBD1
cdr3_aa: CASSSQDRVSYEQYF

j_call: TRBJ1-1
v_call: TRBV19
d_call: TRBD1
cdr3_aa: CASSIQGAMNTEAFF

j_call: TRBJ2-7
v_call: TRBV7-2
d_call: TRBD2
cdr3_aa: CASSLTGGSYEQYF

j_call: TRBJ1-4
v_call: TRBV2
d_call: -
cdr3_aa: CASSAGTRFDEKLFF

j_call: TRBJ1-1
v_call: TRBV13
d_call: -
cdr3_aa: CASSVLEYRGNTEAFF

j_call: TRBJ2-7
v_call: TRBV5-1
d_call: -
cdr3_aa: CASSAGPETYEQYF

j_call: TRBJ1-5
v_call: TRBV30
d_call: -
cdr3_aa: CAWSANSNQPQHF

j_call: TRBJ2-1
v_call: TRBV7-3
d_call: -
cdr3_aa: CASSLNSYNEQFF

j_call: TRBJ1-5
v_call: TRBV5-1
d_call: TRBD1
cdr3_aa: CASSLGPDRGDQPQHF

j_call: TRBJ2-6
v_call: TRBV2
d_call: -
cdr3_aa: CASSAGFSGANVLTF